These 4 T cell receptor beta chains originate from one sample sequenced in a study of cytomegalovirus exposure and HLA in healthy donors. The PCR employed 60 Vbeta primers together with 13 Jbeta primers. The assay was immunoSEQ multiplex PCR, and TCRdb's table has in-frame clones only and misses some. The sample holds 100,000 or so clones; roughly 63% are singletons and the top ten take roughly 6%. Material for sequencing was PBMCs. All receptors come from a woman in her 30s in good health and CMV-seronegative.

The V and J genes are TRBV18 and TRBJ2-5; D is possibly TRBD2 (5 bases). Germline V gene data show CDR1 as KGHSH and CDR2 as LQKENI. V shed 0 bases and J shed 3 bases, with 8 bases lying between them. The CDR3 is 14 residues long. The CDR3 loop reads CASSPPNGEETQYF. CDR3 sequence (DNA): TGTGCCAGCTCACCACCGAACGGGGAAGAGACCCAGTACTTC. The whole variable domain, remainder taken from reference TRBV18 and TRBJ2-5, is NAGVMQNPRHLVRRRGQEARLRCSPMKGHSHVYWYRQLPEEGLKFMVYLQKENIIDESGMPKERFSAEFPKEGPSILRIQQVVRGDSAAYFCASSPPNGEETQYFGPGTRLLVL.

The gene calls are TRBV19 and TRBJ2-7; maybe TRBD2 (6 bases). There are 15 residues in the CDR3. The germline V and J ends were trimmed by 1 base and 2 bases, with 12 bases remaining between them. Germline V gene lookup returns CDR1 LNHDA and CDR2 SQIVND (reference sequence). CDR3 residues: CASSIVSGGTYEQYF. CDR3 DNA sequence: TGTGCCAGTAGTATAGTAAGTGGAGGGACCTACGAGCAGTACTTC.

The chain is built from TRBV29-1 and TRBJ1-5; 7 bases map to TRBD1. CDR1 is SQVTM and CDR2 is ANQGSEA in the germline V gene. J was trimmed by 7 bases and V by 5 bases; bases with no gene match: 8. The CDR3 runs to 13 residues. As DNA, the CDR3 is TGCAGCGTTTCCGGGACAGAAGGGCAGCCCCAGCATTTT. Its translation is CSVSGTEGQPQHF.

This chain links TRBV2 with TRBJ2-5, with D possibly being TRBD1 (6 bases). TRBJ2-7 matches the DNA end more closely, so the J call is doubtful. The CDR3 loop spans 13 amino acids. The germline gives CDR1 SNHLY, CDR2 FYNNEI. The CDR3 reads CASSYNRDDEQYF. As DNA, the CDR3 is TGTGCCAGCAGTTACAACAGGGACGACGAGCAGTACTTC.